The source of this T cell receptor (beta chain) is a study of blood T cell repertoires in COVID-19 (TCRdb year 2020). Background on the whole study: Collaborator samples came from the United States, Italy and Spain and covered acute and convalescent phases of COVID-19. The material from the prospective study consisted of cDNA or gDNA derived from T cells, B-cell-depleted T cells, or PBMCs. Subjects who had been exposed to COVID-19, were actively infected with it, or had recovered from it provided the deeply sampled blood TCRbeta repertoires that made up the dataset. The repertoires were made available in a free public database intended to serve as a resource for research on the immune response to SARS-CoV-2. The samples were drawn from the first 160 participants of the ongoing ImmuneRACE study and from over 950 subjects provided by 6 global collaborators. Nearly every sample came with metadata listing a de-identified subject ID, COVID-19 status, age in years and sex. Where HLA class I and class II types were available, the types were taken from metadata supplied by the sample provider, not from assay-based typing.

Study-wide conclusions, independent of this receptor: Clinical and demographic metadata were provided uncurated, with the amount varying by source and participant.

TCRbeta CDR3 regions were amplified from genomic DNA by means of the immunoSEQ Assay, a bias-controlled multiplex PCR. The authors' pipeline ran thus. Within the assay, amplification of reference gene primers was used to estimate how many nucleated cells each sample contained. Sequence reads were collapsed and filtered to measure the absolute abundance of every unique TCRbeta CDR3 rearrangement. For each sample, productive Simpson clonality was calculated as the square root of Simpson's diversity index across productive rearrangements. Held by TCRdb, this immuneACCESS table contains in-frame sequences only and omits some clones. Under half of the omission traces to an unresolved V gene where checked; the cause of the rest is unknown. The V and J calls and clone size are taken from that table; D and trimming were inferred from the DNA. The sample includes over 150,000 clones, with around 83% observed a single time. Around 14% of the sample goes to the ten largest clones.

The CDR3 runs 17 residues from the cysteine to the phenylalanine. Only the CDR3 DNA is retained, 51 bases long and in frame from the first base. The collaborating institutions used their own protocols to collect whole blood in K2EDTA tubes. For TCRbeta analysis, collaborator samples were shipped as frozen whole blood, as isolated PBMCs, or as DNA extracted from either sample type. For this clone: Its specific antigen is unknown. Qualities for individual bases were not recorded, and no much larger clone is one base off.

Sequencing was carried out using peripheral blood. The TCR was taken from a human donor in a cohort sampled during active COVID-19. This receptor chain uses TRBV12-2 and TRBJ2-4; the table assigns TRBD2, which was not confirmed against the DNA. TRBV12-2 is termed a pseudogene. The sequenced DNA is TGTGCAAGTCGCCCCCTTTTTTTAGCGCTCGAAGGTGACATTCAGTACTTC. Its amino acids are CASRPLFLALEGDIQYF.